The entry below describes one T cell receptor (beta chain). Losses at the gene ends were 6 bases for V and 2 bases for J; bases not matched to a gene: 13. This CDR3 has 16 residues. Germline V gene sequence: CDR1 SGHAT, CDR2 FQNNGV. This specimen comes from a study of blood T cell repertoires in COVID-19. Study information: COVID-19 samples from acute and convalescent phases originated in the United States, Italy and Spain. T cells, B-cell-depleted T cells, or PBMCs supplied cDNA or gDNA.

Participant age was about 18 to 89 years, and participants resided in fewer than 30 US areas. Method: immunoSEQ multiplex PCR; TCRdb's copy keeps in-frame clones and lacks some. The sample includes a few hundred thousand clones, 70% to 90% of them seen just once. The rearrangement uses TRBV11-2 and TRBJ2-7; 7 bases fit TRBD1. The sequenced sample consisted of PBMCs or T cells enriched from blood (not recorded which). This TCR came from a man aged 25-45 years who had recovered from COVID-19. Here the CDR3 DNA reads TGTGCCAGCAGGTCAGTCGACAGGGTGTCGACCTACGAGCAGTACTTC. Translating gives CASRSVDRVSTYEQYF.